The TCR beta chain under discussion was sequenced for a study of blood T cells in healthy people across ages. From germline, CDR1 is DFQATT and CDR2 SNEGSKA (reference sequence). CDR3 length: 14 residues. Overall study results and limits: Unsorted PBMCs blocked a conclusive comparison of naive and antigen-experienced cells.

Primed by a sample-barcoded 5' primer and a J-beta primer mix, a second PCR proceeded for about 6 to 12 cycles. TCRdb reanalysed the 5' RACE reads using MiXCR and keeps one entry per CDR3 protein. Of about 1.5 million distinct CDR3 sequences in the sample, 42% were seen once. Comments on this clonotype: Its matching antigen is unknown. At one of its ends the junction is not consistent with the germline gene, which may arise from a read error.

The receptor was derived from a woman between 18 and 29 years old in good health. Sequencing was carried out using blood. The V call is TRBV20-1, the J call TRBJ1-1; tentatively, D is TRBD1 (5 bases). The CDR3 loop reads CSARGGGGVTEAFF. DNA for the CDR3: TGTAGTGCTAGAGGTGGGGGAGGAGTGACTGAAGCTTTCTTT.